This TCR beta chain was recorded in a study of OX40 agonist ivuxolimab in advanced cancers. About the research overall: Ivuxolimab, which is an agonistic anti-OX40 (CD134) antibody, was administered to the patients. Six ivuxolimab dose levels, 0.01 to 10 mg/kg, were given intravenously every 2 weeks.

The study, taken as a whole, reports: On average, CD8+ T cells showed a greater number of expanded clones than CD4+.

Remarks on this clone: The antigen remains undetermined.

Here immunoSEQ multiplex PCR was the method, and the copy in TCRdb shows in-frame clones only, minus some. The sample yields some 86,000 clones, about 90% seen once. Looked up from germline, CDR1 is SGHDN and CDR2 is FVKESK. The CDR3 has 11 amino acids. Trimming pared 2 bases from V and 3 bases from J, leaving 2 bases between. The specimen was CD4+ or CD8+ T cells sorted from blood, collected in a trial of the OX40 agonist ivuxolimab. The chain uses TRBV14 and TRBJ2-7; D not certain. This TCR derives from an adult with an advanced solid tumor such as melanoma, head and neck, liver or kidney cancer. Written as DNA, the CDR3 is TGTGCCAGCAGCCAACTCTACGAGCAGTACTTC. Encoded protein: CASSQLYEQYF.